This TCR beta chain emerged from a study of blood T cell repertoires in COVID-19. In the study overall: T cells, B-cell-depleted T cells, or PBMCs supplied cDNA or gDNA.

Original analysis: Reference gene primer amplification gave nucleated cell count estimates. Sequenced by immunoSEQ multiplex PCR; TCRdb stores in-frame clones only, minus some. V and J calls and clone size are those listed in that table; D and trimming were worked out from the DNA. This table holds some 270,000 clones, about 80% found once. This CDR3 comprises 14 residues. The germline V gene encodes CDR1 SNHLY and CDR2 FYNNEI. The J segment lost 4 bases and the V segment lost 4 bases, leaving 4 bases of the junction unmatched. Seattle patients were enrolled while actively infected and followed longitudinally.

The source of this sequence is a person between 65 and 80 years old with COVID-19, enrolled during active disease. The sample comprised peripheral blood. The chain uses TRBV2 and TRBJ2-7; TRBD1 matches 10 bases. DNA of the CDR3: TGTGCCAGCAGTGGCGGACAGGGGGGTTACGAGCAGTACTTC. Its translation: CASSGGQGGYEQYF.